This T cell receptor beta chain was documented in a study of CD8+ T cells in alopecia areata. Study at large: Treated patients swallowed 5 to 10 mg of oral tofacitinib twice daily. Dosing with tofacitinib proceeded for 6 to 18 months, followed by 6 months off drug. Overall study findings and caveats: Across lesional scalp, and particularly alopecia totalis/universalis, clonality surpassed that of normal scalp.

Once RNA had been extracted, it was reverse transcribed into cDNA to act as the sequencing template. TCRdb's copy holds only in-frame clones and misses some; the assay was immunoSEQ multiplex PCR. The table includes 160,000 or so clones, 67% detected once. Per the germline V gene, CDR1 is SQVTM and CDR2 is ANQGSEA. The CDR3 spans 15 residues. Trimming stripped 5 bases from V and 1 base from J, with 16 bases between. Peripheral blood, together with lesional scalp punch biopsies, was collected from alopecia areata patients. A remark on this clone: Antigen: not known.

The source was CD8+ T cells sorted from blood, collected at week 0. The gene calls are TRBV29-1 and TRBJ2-3; TRBD2 might be the D (5 bases). The receptor comes from a human donor with alopecia areata. In DNA, the CDR3 is TGCAGCGTTTTGGGTCTGCCCGGGGGCACAGATACGCAGTATTTT. Protein: CSVLGLPGGTDTQYF.